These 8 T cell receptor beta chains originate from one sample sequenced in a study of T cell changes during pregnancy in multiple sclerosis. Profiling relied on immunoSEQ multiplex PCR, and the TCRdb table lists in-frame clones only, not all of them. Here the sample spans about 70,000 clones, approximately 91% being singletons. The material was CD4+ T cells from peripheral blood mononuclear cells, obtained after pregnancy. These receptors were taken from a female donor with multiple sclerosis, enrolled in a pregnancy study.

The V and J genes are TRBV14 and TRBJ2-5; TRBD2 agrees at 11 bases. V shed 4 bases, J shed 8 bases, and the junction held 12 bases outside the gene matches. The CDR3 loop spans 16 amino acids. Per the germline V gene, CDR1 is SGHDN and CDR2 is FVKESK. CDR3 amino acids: CASSRFGLAGLETQYF. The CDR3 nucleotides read TGTGCCAGCAGCCGGTTCGGACTAGCGGGCCTGGAAACCCAGTACTTC.

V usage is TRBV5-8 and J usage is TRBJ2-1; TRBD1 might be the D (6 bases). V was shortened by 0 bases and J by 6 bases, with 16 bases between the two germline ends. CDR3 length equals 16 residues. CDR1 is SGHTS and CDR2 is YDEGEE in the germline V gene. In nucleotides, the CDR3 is TGTGCCAGCAGCTTGGGTGATCCGGGACACCTCAATGAGCAGTTCTTC. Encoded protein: CASSLGDPGHLNEQFF.

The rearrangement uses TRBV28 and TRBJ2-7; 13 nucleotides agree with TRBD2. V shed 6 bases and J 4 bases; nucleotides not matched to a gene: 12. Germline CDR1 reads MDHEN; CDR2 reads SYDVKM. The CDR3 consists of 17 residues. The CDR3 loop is CASRGGTSGKIAYEQYF. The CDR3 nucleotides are TGTGCCAGCAGAGGAGGGACTAGCGGGAAAATCGCATACGAGCAGTACTTC.

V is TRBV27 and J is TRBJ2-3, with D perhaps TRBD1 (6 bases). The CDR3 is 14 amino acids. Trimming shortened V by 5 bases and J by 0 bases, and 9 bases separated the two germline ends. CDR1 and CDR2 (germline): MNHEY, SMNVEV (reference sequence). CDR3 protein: CASSPGDSTDTQYF. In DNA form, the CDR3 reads TGTGCCAGCAGTCCAGGGGACAGCACAGATACGCAGTATTTT.

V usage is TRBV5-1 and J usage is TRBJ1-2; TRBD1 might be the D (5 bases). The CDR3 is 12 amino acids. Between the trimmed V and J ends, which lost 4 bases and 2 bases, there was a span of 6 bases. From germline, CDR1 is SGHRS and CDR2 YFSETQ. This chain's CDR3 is CASSAGNYGYTF. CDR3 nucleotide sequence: TGCGCCAGCAGCGCAGGGAACTATGGCTACACCTTC.

The CDR3 is CASSPPDSYGYTF. CDR3 nucleotide sequence: TGTGCCAGTAGTCCGCCGGACAGCTATGGCTACACCTTC. The chain links TRBV19 to TRBJ1-2, with TRBD1 as a possible D gene (6 bases). Deletions cut 5 bases from V and 4 bases from J, with 11 bases between. The CDR3 extends over 13 amino acids. Germline V gene data show CDR1 as LNHDA and CDR2 as SQIVND (reference sequence).

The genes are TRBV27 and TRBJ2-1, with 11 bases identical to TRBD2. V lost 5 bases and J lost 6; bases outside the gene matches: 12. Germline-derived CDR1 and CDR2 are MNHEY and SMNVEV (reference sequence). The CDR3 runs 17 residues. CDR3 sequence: CASSPGTSGSTANEQFF. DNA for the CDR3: TGTGCCAGCAGTCCCGGGACTAGCGGATCGACGGCCAATGAGCAGTTCTTC.

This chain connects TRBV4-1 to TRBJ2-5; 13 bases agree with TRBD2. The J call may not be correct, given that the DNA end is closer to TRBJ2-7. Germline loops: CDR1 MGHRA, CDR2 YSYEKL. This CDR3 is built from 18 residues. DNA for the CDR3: TGCGCCAGCAGCCAAGATCGCCTACTAGCGGGAGGGCCCCACGAGCAGTACTTC. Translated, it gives CASSQDRLLAGGPHEQYF.